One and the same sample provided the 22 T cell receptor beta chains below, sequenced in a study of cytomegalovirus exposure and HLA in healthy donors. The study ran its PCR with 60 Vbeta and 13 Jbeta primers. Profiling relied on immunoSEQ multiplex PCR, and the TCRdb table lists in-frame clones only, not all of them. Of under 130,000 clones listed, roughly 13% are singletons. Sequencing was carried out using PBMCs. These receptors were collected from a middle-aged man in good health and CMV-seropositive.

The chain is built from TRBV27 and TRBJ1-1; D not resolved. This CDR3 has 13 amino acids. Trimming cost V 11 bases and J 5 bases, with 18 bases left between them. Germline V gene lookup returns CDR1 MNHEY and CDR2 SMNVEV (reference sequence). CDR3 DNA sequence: TGTGCCTCATTATTACAGTCCTGGACTGAAGCTTTCTTT. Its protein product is CASLLQSWTEAFF.

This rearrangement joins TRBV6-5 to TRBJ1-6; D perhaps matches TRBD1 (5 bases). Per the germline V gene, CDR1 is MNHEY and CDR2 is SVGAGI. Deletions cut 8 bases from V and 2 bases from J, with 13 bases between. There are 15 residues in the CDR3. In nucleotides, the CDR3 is TGTGCCAGCGGGAGGACAACTACCTATAATTCACCCCTCCACTTT. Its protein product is CASGRTTTYNSPLHF.

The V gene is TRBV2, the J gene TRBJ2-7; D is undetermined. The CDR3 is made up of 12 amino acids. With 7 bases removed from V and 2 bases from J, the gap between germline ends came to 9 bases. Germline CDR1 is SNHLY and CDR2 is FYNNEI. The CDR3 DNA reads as TGTGCCAGCACTGGCGGAACCTACGAGCAGTACTTC. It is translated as CASTGGTYEQYF.

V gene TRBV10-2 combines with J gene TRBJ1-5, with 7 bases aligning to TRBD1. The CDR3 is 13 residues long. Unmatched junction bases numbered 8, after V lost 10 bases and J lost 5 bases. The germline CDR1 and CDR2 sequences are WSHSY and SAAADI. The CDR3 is CATGTANYQPQHF. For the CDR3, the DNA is TGCGCCACCGGGACAGCTAATTATCAGCCCCAGCATTTT.

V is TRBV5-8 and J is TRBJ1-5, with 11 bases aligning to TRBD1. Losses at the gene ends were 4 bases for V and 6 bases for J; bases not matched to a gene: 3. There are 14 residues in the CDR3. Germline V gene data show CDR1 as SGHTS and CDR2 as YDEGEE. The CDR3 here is CASSLGTGGQPQHF. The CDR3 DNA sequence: TGTGCCAGCAGCCTCGGGACAGGGGGTCAGCCCCAGCATTTT.

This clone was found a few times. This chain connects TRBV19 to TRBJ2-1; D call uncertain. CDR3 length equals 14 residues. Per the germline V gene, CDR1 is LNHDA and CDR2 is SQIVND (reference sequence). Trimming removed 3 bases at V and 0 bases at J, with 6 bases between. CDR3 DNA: TGTGCCAGTAGTATTAGTAGCTCCTACAATGAGCAGTTCTTC. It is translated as CASSISSSYNEQFF.

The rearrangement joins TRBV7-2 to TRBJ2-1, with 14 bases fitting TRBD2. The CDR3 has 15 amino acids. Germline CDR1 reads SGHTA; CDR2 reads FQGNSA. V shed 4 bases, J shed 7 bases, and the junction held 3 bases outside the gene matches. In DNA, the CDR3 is TGTGCCAGCAGCTCCGGACTAGCGGGAGGTAATGAGCAGTTCTTC. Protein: CASSSGLAGGNEQFF.

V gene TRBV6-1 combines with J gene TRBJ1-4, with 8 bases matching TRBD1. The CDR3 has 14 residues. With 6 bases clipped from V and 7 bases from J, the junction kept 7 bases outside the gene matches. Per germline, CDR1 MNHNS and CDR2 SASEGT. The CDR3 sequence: CASSQQGGGEKLFF. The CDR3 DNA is TGTGCCAGCAGCCAACAGGGGGGAGGTGAAAAACTGTTTTTT.

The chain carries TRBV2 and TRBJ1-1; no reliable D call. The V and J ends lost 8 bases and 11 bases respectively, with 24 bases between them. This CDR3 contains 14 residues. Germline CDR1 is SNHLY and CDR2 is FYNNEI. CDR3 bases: TGTGCCAGCCTCCCATTCCAGGAGGCCGCTGGGGCTTTCTTT. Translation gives CASLPFQEAAGAFF.

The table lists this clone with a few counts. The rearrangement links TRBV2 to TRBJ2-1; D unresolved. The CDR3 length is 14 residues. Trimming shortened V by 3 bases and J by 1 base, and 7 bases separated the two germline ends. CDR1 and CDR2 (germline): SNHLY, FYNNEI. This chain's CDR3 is CASSDVSSYNEQFF. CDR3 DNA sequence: TGTGCCAGCAGTGACGTATCTTCCTACAATGAGCAGTTCTTC.

The CDR3 region has the DNA TGTGCCAGCAGTTACGAAACAGGGGGAAATCAGCCCCAGCATTTT. Translation: CASSYETGGNQPQHF. This chain joins TRBV6-6 and TRBJ1-5, with 8 bases identical to TRBD1. Germline V CDR1 and CDR2: MNHNY, SVGAGI (reference sequence). V lost 2 bases and J lost 4; bases outside the gene matches: 4. This CDR3 comprises 15 residues.

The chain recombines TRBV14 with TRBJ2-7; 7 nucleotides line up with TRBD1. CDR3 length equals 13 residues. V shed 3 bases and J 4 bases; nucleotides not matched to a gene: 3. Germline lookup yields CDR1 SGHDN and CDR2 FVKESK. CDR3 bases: TGTGCCAGCAGCCACTTCAGGGGGTACGAGCAGTACTTC. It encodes CASSHFRGYEQYF.

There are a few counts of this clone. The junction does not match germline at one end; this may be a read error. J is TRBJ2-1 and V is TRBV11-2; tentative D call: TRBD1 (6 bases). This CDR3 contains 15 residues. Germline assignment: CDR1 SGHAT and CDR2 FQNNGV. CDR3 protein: CASRPSGGLYSEQFF. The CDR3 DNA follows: TGTGCCAGCAGGCCGTCTGGGGGCCTCTACAGTGAGCAGTTCTTC.

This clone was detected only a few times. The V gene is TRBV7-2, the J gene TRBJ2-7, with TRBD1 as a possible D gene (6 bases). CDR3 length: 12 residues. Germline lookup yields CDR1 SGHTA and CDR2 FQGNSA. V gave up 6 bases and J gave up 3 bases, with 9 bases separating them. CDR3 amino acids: CASSRDNYEQYF. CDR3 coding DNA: TGTGCCAGCAGTAGGGACAACTACGAGCAGTACTTC.

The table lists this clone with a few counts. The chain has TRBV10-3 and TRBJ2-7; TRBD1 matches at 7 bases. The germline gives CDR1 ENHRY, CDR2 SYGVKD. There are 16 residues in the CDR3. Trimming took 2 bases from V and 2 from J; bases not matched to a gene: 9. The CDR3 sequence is CAISEPGQVRTYEQYF. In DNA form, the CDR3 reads TGTGCCATCAGTGAGCCCGGACAGGTACGAACCTACGAGCAGTACTTC.

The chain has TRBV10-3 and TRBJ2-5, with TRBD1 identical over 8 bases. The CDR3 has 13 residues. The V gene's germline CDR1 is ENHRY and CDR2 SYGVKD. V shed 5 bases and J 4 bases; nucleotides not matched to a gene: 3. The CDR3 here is CAISSGTGETQYF. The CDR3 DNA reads TGTGCCATCAGTTCTGGGACAGGAGAGACCCAGTACTTC.

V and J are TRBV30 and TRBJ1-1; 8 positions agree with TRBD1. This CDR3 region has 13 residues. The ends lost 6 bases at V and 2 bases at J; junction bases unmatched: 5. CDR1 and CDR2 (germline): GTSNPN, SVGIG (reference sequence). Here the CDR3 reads CACATGDNTEAFF. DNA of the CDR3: TGTGCCTGCGCGACAGGGGATAACACTGAAGCTTTCTTT.

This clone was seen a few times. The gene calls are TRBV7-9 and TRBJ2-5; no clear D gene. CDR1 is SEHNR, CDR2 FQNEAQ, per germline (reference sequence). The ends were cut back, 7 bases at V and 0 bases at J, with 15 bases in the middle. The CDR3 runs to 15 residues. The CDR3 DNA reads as TGTGCCAGCACCATGGCCCAATCGTACCAAGAGACCCAGTACTTC. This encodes CASTMAQSYQETQYF.

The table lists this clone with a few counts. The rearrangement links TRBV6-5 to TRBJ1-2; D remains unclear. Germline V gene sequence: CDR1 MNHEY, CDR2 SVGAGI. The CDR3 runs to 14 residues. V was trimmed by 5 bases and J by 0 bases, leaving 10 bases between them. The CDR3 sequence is CASSEEVTNYGYTF. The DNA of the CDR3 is TGTGCCAGCAGTGAGGAAGTCACTAACTATGGCTACACCTTC.

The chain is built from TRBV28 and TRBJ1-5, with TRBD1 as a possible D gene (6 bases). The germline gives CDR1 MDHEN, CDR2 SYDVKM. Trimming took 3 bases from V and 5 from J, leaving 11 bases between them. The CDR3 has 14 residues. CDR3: CASSFVDSYQPQHF. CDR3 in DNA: TGTGCCAGCAGTTTTGTGGACAGCTATCAGCCCCAGCATTTT.

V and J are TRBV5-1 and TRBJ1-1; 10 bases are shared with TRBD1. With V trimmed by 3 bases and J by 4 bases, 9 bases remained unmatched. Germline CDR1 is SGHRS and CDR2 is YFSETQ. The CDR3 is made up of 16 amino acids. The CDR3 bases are TGCGCCAGCAGCTCGAAGATGGGACAGGGGACCACTGAAGCTTTCTTT. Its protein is CASSSKMGQGTTEAFF.

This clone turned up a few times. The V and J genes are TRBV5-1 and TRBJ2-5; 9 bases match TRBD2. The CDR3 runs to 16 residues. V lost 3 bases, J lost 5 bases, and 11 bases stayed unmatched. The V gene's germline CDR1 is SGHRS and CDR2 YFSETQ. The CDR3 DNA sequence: TGCGCCAGCAGCTGGGGGCTAGGACTAGCGAGGGAGACCCAGTACTTC. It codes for CASSWGLGLARETQYF.